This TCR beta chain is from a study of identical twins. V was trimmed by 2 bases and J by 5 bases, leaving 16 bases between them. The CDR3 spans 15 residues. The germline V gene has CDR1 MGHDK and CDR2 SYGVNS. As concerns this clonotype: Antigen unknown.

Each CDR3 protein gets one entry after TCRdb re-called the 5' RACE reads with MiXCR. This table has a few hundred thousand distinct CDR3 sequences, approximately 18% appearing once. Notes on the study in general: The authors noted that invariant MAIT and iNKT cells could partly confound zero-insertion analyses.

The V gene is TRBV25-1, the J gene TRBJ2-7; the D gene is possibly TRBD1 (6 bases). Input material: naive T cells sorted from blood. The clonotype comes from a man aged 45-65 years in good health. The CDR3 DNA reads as TGTGCCAGCAGTGAAAACACAGGGTTCGTCCACGAGCAGTACTTC. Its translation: CASSENTGFVHEQYF.